Listed below are T cell receptor beta chains from one sample, sequenced in a study of identical twins. TCRdb itself ran the 5' RACE reads through MiXCR, one entry per CDR3 protein. The data hold roughly 690,000 distinct CDR3 sequences, with 6.1% observed a single time. Sequenced: naive T cells sorted from blood. These receptors came from a man between 18 and 35 years old in good health. Each CDR3 is given with its conserved first and last residue. Each record gives: D gene, V gene, J gene, clone size, CDR3 protein, CDR3 DNA. D genes are given only for firm matches. Part of the rows lack a size; the others show once, few, many or a class for expanded clones.

D gene: NA; V gene: TRBV5-5; J gene: TRBJ1-1; clone size: few; CDR3 protein: CASSLWGGRDDTEAFF; CDR3 DNA: TGTGCCAGCAGCTTGTGGGGGGGGCGCGACGACACTGAAGCTTTCTTT
D gene: TRBD2; V gene: TRBV24-1; J gene: TRBJ2-3; clone size: many; CDR3 protein: CATSELAGVGNTQYF; CDR3 DNA: TGTGCCACCAGTGAACTAGCGGGAGTTGGAAATACGCAGTATTTT
D gene: TRBD2; V gene: TRBV10-3; J gene: TRBJ2-3; clone size: many; CDR3 protein: CAISATREGSEDTQYF; CDR3 DNA: TGTGCCATCAGTGCGACGCGGGAGGGCTCAGAAGATACGCAGTATTTT
D gene: NA; V gene: TRBV6-2/TRBV6-3; J gene: TRBJ2-7; clone size: NA; CDR3 protein: CASSYSTSLYEQYF; CDR3 DNA: TGTGCCAGCAGTTACTCCACGTCGCTTTACGAGCAGTACTTC
D gene: TRBD1; V gene: TRBV18; J gene: TRBJ1-1; clone size: NA; CDR3 protein: CASSTQGAWTEAFF; CDR3 DNA: TGTGCCAGCTCAACCCAGGGGGCATGGACTGAAGCTTTCTTT
D gene: TRBD1; V gene: TRBV6-1; J gene: TRBJ1-1; clone size: NA; CDR3 protein: CASRSTTGGNTEAFF; CDR3 DNA: TGTGCCAGCAGGTCAACTACAGGGGGCAACACTGAAGCTTTCTTT
D gene: NA; V gene: TRBV12-3/TRBV12-4; J gene: TRBJ1-5; clone size: many; CDR3 protein: CASSPTGTYSNQPQHF; CDR3 DNA: TGTGCCAGCAGTCCCACCGGGACATATAGCAATCAGCCCCAGCATTTT
D gene: NA; V gene: TRBV3-1; J gene: TRBJ1-1; clone size: many; CDR3 protein: CASSQQTRGTEAFF; CDR3 DNA: TGTGCCAGCAGCCAACAGACGAGGGGCACTGAAGCTTTCTTT
D gene: TRBD1; V gene: TRBV7-8; J gene: TRBJ2-7; clone size: NA; CDR3 protein: CASSLRDSYYEQYF; CDR3 DNA: TGTGCCAGCAGCTTGAGGGACAGCTACTACGAGCAGTACTTC
D gene: TRBD1; V gene: TRBV12-3/TRBV12-4; J gene: TRBJ2-5; clone size: NA; CDR3 protein: CASSLTRSGTGGGETQYF; CDR3 DNA: TGTGCCAGCAGTTTAACCAGATCCGGGACAGGGGGCGGTGAGACCCAGTACTTC
D gene: TRBD1; V gene: TRBV6-2/TRBV6-3; J gene: TRBJ2-1; clone size: few; CDR3 protein: CASSYSRGRGINEQFF; CDR3 DNA: TGTGCCAGCAGTTACAGTAGGGGGCGAGGAATCAATGAGCAGTTCTTC
D gene: NA; V gene: TRBV4-1; J gene: TRBJ2-5; clone size: many; CDR3 protein: CASSQDPSQETQYF; CDR3 DNA: TGCGCCAGCAGCCAAGACCCCTCCCAAGAGACCCAGTACTTC
D gene: TRBD2; V gene: TRBV11-1; J gene: TRBJ2-1; clone size: NA; CDR3 protein: CASSPTPRLAETYNEQFF; CDR3 DNA: TGTGCCAGCAGCCCCACCCCCCGACTAGCGGAAACCTACAATGAGCAGTTCTTC
D gene: NA; V gene: TRBV4-1; J gene: TRBJ2-3; clone size: NA; CDR3 protein: CASSRDSGPTQYF; CDR3 DNA: TGCGCCAGCAGCCGAGATTCGGGCCCGACGCAGTATTTT
D gene: TRBD2; V gene: TRBV11-1; J gene: TRBJ2-2; clone size: NA; CDR3 protein: CASSSSGTSGTNTGELFF; CDR3 DNA: TGTGCCAGCAGCTCCTCCGGGACTAGCGGAACGAACACCGGGGAGCTGTTTTTT
D gene: NA; V gene: TRBV6-1; J gene: TRBJ2-7; clone size: many; CDR3 protein: CASTMGRGYEQYF; CDR3 DNA: TGTGCCAGCACCATGGGCCGGGGTTACGAGCAGTACTTC
D gene: NA; V gene: TRBV15; J gene: TRBJ2-1; clone size: NA; CDR3 protein: CATSRDREGRGQFF; CDR3 DNA: TGTGCCACCAGCAGAGATCGGGAAGGGCGGGGGCAGTTCTTC
D gene: TRBD1; V gene: TRBV18; J gene: TRBJ1-6; clone size: NA; CDR3 protein: CASSPADRASPLHF; CDR3 DNA: TGTGCCAGCTCACCAGCCGACAGGGCCTCACCCCTCCACTTT
D gene: TRBD2; V gene: TRBV5-6; J gene: TRBJ2-1; clone size: NA; CDR3 protein: CASSFESGRPRDNEQFF; CDR3 DNA: TGTGCCAGCAGCTTTGAAAGCGGGAGGCCACGGGACAATGAGCAGTTCTTC
D gene: NA; V gene: TRBV4-3; J gene: TRBJ2-1; clone size: NA; CDR3 protein: CASSQDSAGGPYNEQFF; CDR3 DNA: TGCGCCAGCAGCCAAGATTCCGCGGGCGGCCCCTACAATGAGCAGTTCTTC
D gene: TRBD2; V gene: TRBV11-2; J gene: TRBJ2-1; clone size: NA; CDR3 protein: CASSILAGVSLNEQFF; CDR3 DNA: TGTGCCAGCAGCATATTAGCGGGAGTAAGTTTAAATGAGCAGTTCTTC
D gene: TRBD2; V gene: TRBV9; J gene: TRBJ2-1; clone size: NA; CDR3 protein: CASSDQTSGRFEQFF; CDR3 DNA: TGTGCCAGCAGCGATCAGACTAGCGGGAGGTTTGAGCAGTTCTTC